This T cell receptor (beta chain) was recorded in a study of response to subunit inactivated influenza vaccine. Each CDR3 protein is one row after TCRdb ran MiXCR on the RT-PCR reads. The profile shows under 550,000 distinct CDR3 sequences, roughly 8.2% of them singletons. Study-wide results and caveats: The authors proposed limited new T cell recruitment per seasonal influenza vaccination.

This CDR3 spans 13 amino acids. V gave up 3 bases and J gave up 4 bases, with 9 bases separating them. The V gene's germline CDR1 is SGHAT and CDR2 FQNNGV. Note on this clonotype: Its specificity is unknown.

Sequencing used PBMCs from blood, obtained 23 to 25 months after vaccination. The rearrangement links TRBV11-2 to TRBJ1-2; no clear D gene. The receptor comes from a man between 50 and 75 years old who received an inactivated influenza vaccine. The CDR3 here is CASSLADIYGYTF. The CDR3 nucleotides read TGTGCCAGCAGCTTGGCGGATATCTATGGCTACACCTTC.